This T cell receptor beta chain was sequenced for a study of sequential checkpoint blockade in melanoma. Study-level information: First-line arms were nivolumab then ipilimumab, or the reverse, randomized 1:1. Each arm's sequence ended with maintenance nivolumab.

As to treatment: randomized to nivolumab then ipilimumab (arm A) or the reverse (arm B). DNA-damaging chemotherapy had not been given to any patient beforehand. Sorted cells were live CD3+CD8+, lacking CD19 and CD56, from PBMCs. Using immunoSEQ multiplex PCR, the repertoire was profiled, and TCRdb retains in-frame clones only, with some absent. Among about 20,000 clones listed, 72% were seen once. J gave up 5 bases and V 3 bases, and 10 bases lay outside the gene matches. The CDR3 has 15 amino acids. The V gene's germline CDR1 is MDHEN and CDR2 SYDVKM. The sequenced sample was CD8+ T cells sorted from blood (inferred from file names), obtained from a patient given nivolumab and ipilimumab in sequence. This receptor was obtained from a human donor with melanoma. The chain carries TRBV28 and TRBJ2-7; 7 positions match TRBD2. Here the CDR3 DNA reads TGTGCCAGCAGTTTGAGGAGACTAGCTGTCCACGAGCAGTACTTC. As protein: CASSLRRLAVHEQYF. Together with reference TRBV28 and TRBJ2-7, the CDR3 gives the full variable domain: DVKVTQSSRYLVKRTGEKVFLECVQDMDHENMFWYRQDPGLGLRLIYFSYDVKMKEKGDIPEGYSVSREKKERFSLILESASTNQTSMYLCASSLRRLAVHEQYFGPGTRLTVT.